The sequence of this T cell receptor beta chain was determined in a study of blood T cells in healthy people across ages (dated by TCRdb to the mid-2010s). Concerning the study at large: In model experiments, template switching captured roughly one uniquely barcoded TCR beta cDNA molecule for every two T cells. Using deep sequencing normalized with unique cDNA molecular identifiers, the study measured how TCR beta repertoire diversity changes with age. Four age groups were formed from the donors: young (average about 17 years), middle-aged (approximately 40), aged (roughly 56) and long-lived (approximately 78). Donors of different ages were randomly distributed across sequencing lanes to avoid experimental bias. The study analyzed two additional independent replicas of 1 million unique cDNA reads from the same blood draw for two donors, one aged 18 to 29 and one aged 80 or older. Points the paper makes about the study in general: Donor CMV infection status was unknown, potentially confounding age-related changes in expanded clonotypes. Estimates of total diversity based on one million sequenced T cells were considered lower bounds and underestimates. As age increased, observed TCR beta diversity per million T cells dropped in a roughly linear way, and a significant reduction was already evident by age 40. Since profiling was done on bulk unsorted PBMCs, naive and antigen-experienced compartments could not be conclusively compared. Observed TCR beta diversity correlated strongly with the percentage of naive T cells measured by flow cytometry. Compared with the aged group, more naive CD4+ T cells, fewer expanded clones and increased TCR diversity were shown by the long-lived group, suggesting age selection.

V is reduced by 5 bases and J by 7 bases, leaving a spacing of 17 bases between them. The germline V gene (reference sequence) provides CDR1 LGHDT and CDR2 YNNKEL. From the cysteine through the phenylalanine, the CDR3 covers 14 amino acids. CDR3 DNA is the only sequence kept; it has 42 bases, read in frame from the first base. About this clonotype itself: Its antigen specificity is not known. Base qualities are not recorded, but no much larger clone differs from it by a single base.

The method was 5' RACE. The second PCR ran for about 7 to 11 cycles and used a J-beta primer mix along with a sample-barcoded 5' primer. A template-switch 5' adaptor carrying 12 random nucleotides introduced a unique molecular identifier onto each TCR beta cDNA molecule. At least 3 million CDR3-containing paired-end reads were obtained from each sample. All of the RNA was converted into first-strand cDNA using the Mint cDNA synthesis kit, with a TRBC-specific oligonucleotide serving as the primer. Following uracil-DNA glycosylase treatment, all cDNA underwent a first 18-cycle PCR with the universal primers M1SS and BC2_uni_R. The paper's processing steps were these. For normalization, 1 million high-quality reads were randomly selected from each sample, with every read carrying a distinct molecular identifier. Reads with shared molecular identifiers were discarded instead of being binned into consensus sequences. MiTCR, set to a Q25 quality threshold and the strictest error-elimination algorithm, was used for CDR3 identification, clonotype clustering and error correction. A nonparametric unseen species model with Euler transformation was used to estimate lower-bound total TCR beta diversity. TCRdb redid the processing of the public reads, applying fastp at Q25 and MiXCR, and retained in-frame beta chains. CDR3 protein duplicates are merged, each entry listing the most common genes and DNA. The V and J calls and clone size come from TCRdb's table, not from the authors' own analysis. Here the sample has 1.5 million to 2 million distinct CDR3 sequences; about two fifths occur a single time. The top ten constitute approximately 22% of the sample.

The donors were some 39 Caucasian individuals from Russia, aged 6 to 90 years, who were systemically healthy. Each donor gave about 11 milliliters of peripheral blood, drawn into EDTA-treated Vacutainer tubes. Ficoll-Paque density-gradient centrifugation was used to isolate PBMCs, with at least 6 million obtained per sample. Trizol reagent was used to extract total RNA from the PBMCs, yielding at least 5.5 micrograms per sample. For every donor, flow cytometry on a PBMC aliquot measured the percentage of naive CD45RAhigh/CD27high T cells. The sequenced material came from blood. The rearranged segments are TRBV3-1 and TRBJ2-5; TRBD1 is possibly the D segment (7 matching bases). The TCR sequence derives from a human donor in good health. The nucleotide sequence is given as TGTGCCAGCAGCTCAAGCAGGGGGGCAGGGACCCAGTACTTC. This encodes CASSSSRGAGTQYF.